This T cell receptor (beta chain) originates from a study of T-cell memory formation after mild COVID-19. At the level of the study: Largely, the TCR clusters proved donor specific.

CDR1 is MNHEY, CDR2 SVGEGT, per germline. This CDR3 is built from 14 residues. The J segment lost 1 base and the V segment lost 7 bases, leaving 6 bases of the junction unmatched. cDNA libraries for TCR alpha and TCR beta, carrying sample barcodes and UMIs, came from 5'RACE with constant-segment primers. A single record per CDR3 protein comes from TCRdb applying MiXCR to the 5' RACE reads. In the table there are 300,000 to 350,000 distinct CDR3 sequences, less than 20% of which are singletons. Whole-study results and caveats: CD4+ contracting clones were found mainly in CM and EM, and CD8+ ones in EMRA. There were some responding clones in pre-infection memory, which suggested that cross-reactive memory had joined.

Remarks on this clonotype: The antigen is unknown.

The chain employs TRBV6-2 or TRBV6-3 and TRBJ2-5, with 7 bases lining up with TRBD2. This TCR was recovered from a man aged 18 to 30 who had mild COVID-19 (a few samples of this study predate the infection). Cell type and time point are not known. Input material: PBMCs or a T cell subset sorted from them (not recorded which). CDR3 nucleotide sequence: TGTGCCAGCATCGAAAGCGGGGCCCAAGAGACCCAGTACTTC. This codes for CASIESGAQETQYF.